The next 15 T cell receptor beta chains were all read from a single sample in a study of cytomegalovirus exposure and HLA in healthy donors. Researchers ran the PCR with 60 Vbeta and 13 Jbeta primers. Libraries were prepared by immunoSEQ multiplex PCR; TCRdb keeps only in-frame clonotypes and omits some of them. The profile covers 70,000 to 100,000 clones, with 67% appearing a single time and 6.5% to 7.5% taken by the ten largest. Sequenced: PBMCs. These receptors all stem from a woman aged 45-59 years in good health and CMV-seropositive.

This clone was detected a few times. This chain connects TRBV28 to TRBJ2-7; D remains ambiguous. The CDR3 contains 13 residues. The germline gives CDR1 MDHEN, CDR2 SYDVKM. Trimming removed 5 bases from V and 7 bases from J, with 15 bases in between. For the CDR3, the DNA is TGTGCCAGCAGTAATGTCATGAACGGGGAGCAGTACGTC. Residues: CASSNVMNGEQYV.

This clone was counted between two and nine times. The rearrangement uses TRBV2 and TRBJ2-2; 9 nucleotides match TRBD2. Looked up from germline, CDR1 is SNHLY and CDR2 is FYNNEI. There are 17 residues in the CDR3. V gave up 5 bases and J gave up 0 bases; unmatched junction bases: 7. The CDR3 DNA reads TGTGCCAGCAGTCCCGAGGTAGCGGGGGCGAACACCGGGGAGCTGTTTTTT. Protein: CASSPEVAGANTGELFF.

The V and J genes are TRBV15 and TRBJ2-5, with D tentatively TRBD1 (6 bases). The J call is in doubt because the DNA end fits TRBJ2-7 better. This CDR3 is built from 16 residues. From germline, CDR1 is LNHNV and CDR2 YYDKDF (reference sequence). CDR3 amino acids: CATSRDPFTGSYEQYF. The CDR3 DNA reads as TGTGCCACCAGCAGAGATCCCTTTACAGGGTCCTACGAGCAGTACTTC.

The gene calls are TRBV7-6 and TRBJ1-1; 7 nucleotides agree with TRBD1. The J segment lost 6 bases and the V segment lost 7 bases, leaving 17 bases of the junction unmatched. Germline CDR1 SGHVS, CDR2 FNYEAQ. CDR3 length: 16 amino acids. The CDR3 protein is CASTVPGQWETAEAFF. The CDR3 region has the DNA TGTGCCAGCACCGTCCCGGGACAGTGGGAGACTGCTGAAGCTTTCTTT.

This chain joins TRBV7-9 and TRBJ2-2; possibly TRBD2 for D (6 bases). The CDR3 loop spans 13 amino acids. Germline loops: CDR1 SEHNR, CDR2 FQNEAQ (reference sequence). The V end was cut by 2 bases, the J end by 5 bases, with 6 bases between. The CDR3 DNA reads as TGTGCCAGCAGCTTACGGGAGACCGGGGAGCTGTTTTTT. Residues: CASSLRETGELFF.

A note on this clone: Other DNA sequences in this sample translate to the same CDR3. The chain links TRBV25-1 to TRBJ2-1; no definite D call. The CDR3 loop spans 11 amino acids. V was clipped by 2 bases and J by 6 bases, with 2 bases between them. The germline V gene encodes CDR1 MGHDK and CDR2 SYGVNS. The CDR3 is CASSERNEQFF. CDR3 bases: TGTGCCAGCAGTGAACGCAATGAGCAGTTCTTC.

This rearrangement joins TRBV6-6 to TRBJ1-1, with a possible D match to TRBD1 (5 bases). V was cut by 0 bases and J by 7 bases, with 15 bases left in between. In germline, CDR1 is MNHNY, CDR2 SVGAGI (reference sequence). This CDR3 is 15 amino acids long. The CDR3 bases are TGTGCCAGCAGTTACTCACAGCAGGGCGGGGGTGAAGCTTTCTTT. Its translation is CASSYSQQGGGEAFF.

This chain links TRBV28 with TRBJ2-3; 10 bases are shared with TRBD2. This CDR3 comprises 16 residues. From germline, CDR1 is MDHEN and CDR2 SYDVKM. Trimming removed 6 bases from V and 0 bases from J; junction bases left unmatched: 6. As DNA, the CDR3 is TGTGCCAGCAGCCAGACTAGCGGGCGAAGCACAGATACGCAGTATTTT. This translates into CASSQTSGRSTDTQYF.

The chain recombines TRBV10-3 with TRBJ2-2, with TRBD2 matching 10 bases. V gave up 2 bases and J gave up 0 bases; unmatched junction bases: 0. The CDR3 consists of 16 residues. Germline V gives CDR1 ENHRY, CDR2 SYGVKD. The CDR3 nucleotides are TGTGCCATCAGTGAGAGCGGGGGGGCGAACACCGGGGAGCTGTTTTTT. Residues: CAISESGGANTGELFF.

The chain carries TRBV30 and TRBJ1-2; 12 bases are shared with TRBD1. With V trimmed by 5 bases and J by 3 bases, 1 base remained unmatched. The CDR3 has 13 residues. In germline, CDR1 is GTSNPN, CDR2 SVGIG (reference sequence). The CDR3 loop reads CAWGTGGDYGYTF. The CDR3 DNA sequence: TGTGCCTGGGGGACAGGGGGCGACTATGGCTACACCTTC.

V and J are TRBV25-1 and TRBJ1-5; D is possibly TRBD1 (5 bases). Trimming removed 7 bases at V and 3 bases at J, with 13 bases between. The CDR3 covers 14 residues. Germline CDR1 MGHDK, CDR2 SYGVNS. For the CDR3, the DNA is TGTGCCAGCAAAGGTTGGGGGGACAATCAGCCCCAGCATTTT. It encodes CASKGWGDNQPQHF.

A note on this clone: A junction end diverges from the germline sequence, so it may reflect a read error. V and J are TRBV7-9 and TRBJ2-7, with 7 bases aligning to TRBD1. The V gene's germline CDR1 is SEHNR and CDR2 FQNEAQ (reference sequence). The CDR3 is 15 amino acids. CDR3 sequence (DNA): TGTTCCAGCAGCTTGGCAGGGACAGCATACTACGAGCAGTACTTC. Protein sequence: CSSSLAGTAYYEQYF.

The chain combines TRBV5-1 with TRBJ1-1, with 10 bases lining up with TRBD1. CDR1 is SGHRS and CDR2 is YFSETQ in the germline V gene. There are 13 residues in the CDR3. The trim removed 3 bases at V and 6 bases at J, leaving 2 bases unmatched. CDR3 sequence reads: CASSWGTGAEAFF. The CDR3 nucleotides are TGCGCCAGCAGCTGGGGGACAGGGGCTGAAGCTTTCTTT.

This chain connects TRBV4-1 to TRBJ1-6; 7 nucleotides match TRBD1. Germline CDR1 and CDR2: MGHRA and YSYEKL. The CDR3 is made up of 15 amino acids. J was trimmed by 7 bases and V by 1 base; bases with no gene match: 4. Here the CDR3 DNA reads TGCGCCAGCAGCCAAGGCAACAGGGGAAATTCACCCCTCCACTTT. Protein sequence: CASSQGNRGNSPLHF.

The chain employs TRBV9 and TRBJ2-2, with 7 bases that match TRBD1. V trimming: 4 bases; J trimming: 1 base; junction bases outside the gene matches: 10. The CDR3 length is 17 residues. The germline gives CDR1 SGDLS, CDR2 YYNGEE. CDR3 nucleotides: TGTGCCAGCAGCCCATGGGGACAGCTGAAGAACACCGGGGAGCTGTTTTTT. As protein: CASSPWGQLKNTGELFF.